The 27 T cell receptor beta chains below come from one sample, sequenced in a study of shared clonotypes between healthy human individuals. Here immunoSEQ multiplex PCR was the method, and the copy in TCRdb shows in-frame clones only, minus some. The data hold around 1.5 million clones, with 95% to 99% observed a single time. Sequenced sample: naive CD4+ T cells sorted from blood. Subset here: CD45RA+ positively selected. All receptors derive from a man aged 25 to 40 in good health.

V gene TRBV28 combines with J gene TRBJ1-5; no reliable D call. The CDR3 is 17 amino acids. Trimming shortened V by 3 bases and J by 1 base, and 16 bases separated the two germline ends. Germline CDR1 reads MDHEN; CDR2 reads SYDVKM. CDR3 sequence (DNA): TGTGCCAGCAGTTTGGCGACCGGACCGGCGAGCAATCAGCCCCAGCATTTT. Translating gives CASSLATGPASNQPQHF.

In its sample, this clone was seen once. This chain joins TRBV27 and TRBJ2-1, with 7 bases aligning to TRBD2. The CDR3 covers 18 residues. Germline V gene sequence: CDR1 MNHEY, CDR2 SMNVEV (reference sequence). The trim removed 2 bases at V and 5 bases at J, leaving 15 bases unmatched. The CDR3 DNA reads TGTGCCAGCAGTTTAGTCCCTGGACTAGGAATCACCCACAATGAGCAGTTCTTC. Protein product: CASSLVPGLGITHNEQFF.

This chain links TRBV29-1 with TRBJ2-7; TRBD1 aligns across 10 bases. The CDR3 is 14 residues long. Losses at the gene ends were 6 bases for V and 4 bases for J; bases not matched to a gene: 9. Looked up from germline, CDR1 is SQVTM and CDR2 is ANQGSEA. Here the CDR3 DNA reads TGCAGCGTCTACGACCGGGACAGGGGTTACGAGCAGTACTTC. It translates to CSVYDRDRGYEQYF.

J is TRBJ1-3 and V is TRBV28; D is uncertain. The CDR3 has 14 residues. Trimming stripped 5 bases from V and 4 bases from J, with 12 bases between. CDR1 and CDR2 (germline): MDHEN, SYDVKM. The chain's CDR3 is CASSADGHGNTIYF. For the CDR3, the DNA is TGTGCCAGCAGTGCGGACGGGCACGGAAACACCATATATTTT.

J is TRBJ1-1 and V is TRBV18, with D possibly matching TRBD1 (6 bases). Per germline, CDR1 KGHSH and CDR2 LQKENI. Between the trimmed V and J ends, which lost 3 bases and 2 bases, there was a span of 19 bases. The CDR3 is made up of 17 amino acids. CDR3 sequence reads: CASSPQGPRTANTEAFF. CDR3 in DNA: TGTGCCAGCTCACCCCAAGGACCCCGGACAGCCAACACTGAAGCTTTCTTT.

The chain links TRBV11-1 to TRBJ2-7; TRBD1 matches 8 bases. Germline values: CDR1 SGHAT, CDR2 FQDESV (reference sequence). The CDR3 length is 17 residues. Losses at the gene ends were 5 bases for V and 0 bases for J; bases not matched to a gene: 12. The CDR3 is CASSPRGQGPISYEQYF. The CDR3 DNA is TGTGCCAGCAGCCCACGAGGACAGGGCCCGATCTCCTACGAGCAGTACTTC.

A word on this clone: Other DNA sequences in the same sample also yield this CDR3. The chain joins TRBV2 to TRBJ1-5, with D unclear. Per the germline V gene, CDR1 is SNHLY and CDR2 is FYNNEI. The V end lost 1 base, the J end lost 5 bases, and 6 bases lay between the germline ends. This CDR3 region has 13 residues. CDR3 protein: CASSEGRDQPQHF. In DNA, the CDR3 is TGTGCCAGCAGTGAAGGGAGGGATCAGCCCCAGCATTTT.

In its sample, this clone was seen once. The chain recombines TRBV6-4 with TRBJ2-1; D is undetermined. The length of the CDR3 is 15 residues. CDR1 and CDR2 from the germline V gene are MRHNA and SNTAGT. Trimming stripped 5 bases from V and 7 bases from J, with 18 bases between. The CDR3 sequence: CASSFGRSDPNEQFF. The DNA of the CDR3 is TGTGCCAGCAGTTTCGGACGGTCGGACCCTAATGAGCAGTTCTTC.

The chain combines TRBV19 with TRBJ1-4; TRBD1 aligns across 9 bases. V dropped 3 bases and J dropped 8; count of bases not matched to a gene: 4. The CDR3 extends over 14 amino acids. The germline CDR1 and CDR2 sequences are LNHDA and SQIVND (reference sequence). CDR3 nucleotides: TGTGCCAGTAGTATGGGACAGGGTACGGAAAAACTGTTTTTT. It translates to CASSMGQGTEKLFF.

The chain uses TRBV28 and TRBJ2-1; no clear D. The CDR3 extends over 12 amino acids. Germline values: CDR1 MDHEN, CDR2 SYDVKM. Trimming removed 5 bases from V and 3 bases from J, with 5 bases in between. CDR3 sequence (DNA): TGTGCCAGCAGTGACGGCTACAATGAGCAGTTCTTC. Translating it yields CASSDGYNEQFF.

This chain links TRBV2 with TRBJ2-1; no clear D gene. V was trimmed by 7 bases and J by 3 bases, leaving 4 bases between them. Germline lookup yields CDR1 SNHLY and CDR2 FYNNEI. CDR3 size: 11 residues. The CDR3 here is CASTSYNEQFF. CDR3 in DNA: TGTGCCAGCACCAGCTACAATGAGCAGTTCTTC. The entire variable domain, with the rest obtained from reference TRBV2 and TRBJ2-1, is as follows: EPEVTQTPSHQVTQMGQEVILRCVPISNHLYFYWYRQILGQKVEFLVSFYNNEISEKSEIFDDQFSVERPDGSNFTLKIRSTKLEDSAMYFCASTSYNEQFFGPGTRLTVL.

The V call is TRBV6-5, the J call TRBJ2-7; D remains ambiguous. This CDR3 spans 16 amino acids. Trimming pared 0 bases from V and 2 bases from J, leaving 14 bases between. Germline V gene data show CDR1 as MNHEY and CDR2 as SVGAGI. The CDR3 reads CASSYSKVVFAYEQYF. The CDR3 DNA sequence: TGTGCCAGCAGTTACTCGAAAGTAGTGTTCGCCTACGAGCAGTACTTC.

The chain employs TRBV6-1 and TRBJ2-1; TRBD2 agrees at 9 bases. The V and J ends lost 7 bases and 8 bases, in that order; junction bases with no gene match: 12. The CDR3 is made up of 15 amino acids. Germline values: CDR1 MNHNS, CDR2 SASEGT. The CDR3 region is CASTDGLAQRDEQFF. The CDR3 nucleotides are TGTGCCAGCACTGATGGACTAGCGCAGAGGGATGAGCAGTTCTTC.

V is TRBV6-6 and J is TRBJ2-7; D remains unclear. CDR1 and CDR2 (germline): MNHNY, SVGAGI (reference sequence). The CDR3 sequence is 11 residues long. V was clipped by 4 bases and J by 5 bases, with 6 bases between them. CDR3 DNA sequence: TGTGCCAGCAGTTCCTACGACGAGCAGTACTTC. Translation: CASSSYDEQYF.

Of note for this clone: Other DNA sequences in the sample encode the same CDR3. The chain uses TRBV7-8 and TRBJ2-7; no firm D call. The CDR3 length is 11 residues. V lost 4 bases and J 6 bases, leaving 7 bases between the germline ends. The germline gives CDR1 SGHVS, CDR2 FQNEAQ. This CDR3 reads CASSSRGEQYF. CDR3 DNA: TGTGCCAGCAGCTCTAGAGGCGAGCAGTACTTC.

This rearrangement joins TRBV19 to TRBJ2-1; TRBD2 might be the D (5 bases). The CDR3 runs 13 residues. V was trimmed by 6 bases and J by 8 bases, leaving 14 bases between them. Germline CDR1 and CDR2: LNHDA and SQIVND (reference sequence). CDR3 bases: TGTGCCAGTAGAGTAACAGAGGGTTATGAGCAGTTCTTC. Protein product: CASRVTEGYEQFF.

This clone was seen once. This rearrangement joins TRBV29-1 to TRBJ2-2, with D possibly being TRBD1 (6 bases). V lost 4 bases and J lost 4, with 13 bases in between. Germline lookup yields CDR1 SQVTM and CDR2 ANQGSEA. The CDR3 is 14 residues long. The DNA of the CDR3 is TGCAGCGTTGTTGGATGGGACACCACCGGGGAGCTGTTTTTT. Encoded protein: CSVVGWDTTGELFF.

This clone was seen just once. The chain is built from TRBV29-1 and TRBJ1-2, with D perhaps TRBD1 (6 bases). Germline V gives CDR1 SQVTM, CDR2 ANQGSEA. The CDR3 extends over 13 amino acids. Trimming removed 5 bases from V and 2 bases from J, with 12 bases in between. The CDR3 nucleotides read TGCAGCGTTTCAATTGGGGGCAACTATGGCTACACCTTC. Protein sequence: CSVSIGGNYGYTF.

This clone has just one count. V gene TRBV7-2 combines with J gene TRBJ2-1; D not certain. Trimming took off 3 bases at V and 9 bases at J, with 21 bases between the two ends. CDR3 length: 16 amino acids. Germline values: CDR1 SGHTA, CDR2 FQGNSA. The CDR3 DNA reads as TGTGCCAGCAGCTTCGTGTCTCTTGCGTTTACGGGTGAGCAGTTCTTC. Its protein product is CASSFVSLAFTGEQFF.

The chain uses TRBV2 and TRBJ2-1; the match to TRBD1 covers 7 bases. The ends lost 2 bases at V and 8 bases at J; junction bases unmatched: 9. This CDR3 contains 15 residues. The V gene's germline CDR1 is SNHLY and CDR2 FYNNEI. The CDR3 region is CASSEPGTVVDEQFF. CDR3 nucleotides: TGTGCCAGCAGTGAACCCGGGACAGTGGTAGATGAGCAGTTCTTC.

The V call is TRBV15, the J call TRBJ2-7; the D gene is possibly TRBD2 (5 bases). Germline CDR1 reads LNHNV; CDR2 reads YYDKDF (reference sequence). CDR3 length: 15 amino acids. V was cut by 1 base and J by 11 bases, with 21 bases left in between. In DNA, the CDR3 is TGTGCCACCAGCAGAGTTATTTGGAGGACGCCGGTGGAGTACTTC. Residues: CATSRVIWRTPVEYF.

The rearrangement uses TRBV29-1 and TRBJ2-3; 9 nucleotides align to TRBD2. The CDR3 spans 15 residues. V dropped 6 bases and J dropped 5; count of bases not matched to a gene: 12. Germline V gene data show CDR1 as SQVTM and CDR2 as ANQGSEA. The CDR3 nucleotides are TGCAGCGTCAAAGCCAGGCGGGAGGGTGGAGATACGCAGTATTTT. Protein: CSVKARREGGDTQYF.

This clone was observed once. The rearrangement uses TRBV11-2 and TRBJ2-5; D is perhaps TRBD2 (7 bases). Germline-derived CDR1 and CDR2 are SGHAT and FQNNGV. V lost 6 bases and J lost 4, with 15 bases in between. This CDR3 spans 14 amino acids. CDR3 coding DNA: TGTGCCAGCAGTCTAGGGGGGGGAGTAGAGACCCAGTACTTC. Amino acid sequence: CASSLGGGVETQYF.

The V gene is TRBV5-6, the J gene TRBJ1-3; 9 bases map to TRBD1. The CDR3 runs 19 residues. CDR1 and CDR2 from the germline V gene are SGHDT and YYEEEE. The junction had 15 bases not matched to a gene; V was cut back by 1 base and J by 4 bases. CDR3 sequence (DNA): TGTGCCAGCAGCTTGACGATAGCTCGACAGGGGGTGTGGGGAAACACCATATATTTT. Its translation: CASSLTIARQGVWGNTIYF.

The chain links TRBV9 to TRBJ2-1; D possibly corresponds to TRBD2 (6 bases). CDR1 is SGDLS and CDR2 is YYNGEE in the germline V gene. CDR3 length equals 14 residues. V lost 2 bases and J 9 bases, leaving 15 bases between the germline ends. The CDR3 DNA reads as TGTGCCAGCAGCGTTATAGCGGAGATCGGTGAGCAGTTCTTC. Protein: CASSVIAEIGEQFF.

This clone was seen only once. As DNA, the CDR3 is TGTGCCAGCAGCCAACCCCGAGACTTTCTCTCCTACGAGCAGTACTTC. This sequence encodes CASSQPRDFLSYEQYF. The V gene is TRBV7-2, the J gene TRBJ2-7; D remains ambiguous. The CDR3 has 16 residues. V dropped 5 bases and J dropped 0 bases, with 17 bases sitting between them. The germline V gene has CDR1 SGHTA and CDR2 FQGNSA.

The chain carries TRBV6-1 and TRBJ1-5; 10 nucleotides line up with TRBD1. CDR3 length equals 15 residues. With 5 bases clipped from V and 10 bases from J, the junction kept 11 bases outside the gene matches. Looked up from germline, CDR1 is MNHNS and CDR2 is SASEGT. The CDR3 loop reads CASSQGQGDFTPQHF. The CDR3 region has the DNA TGTGCCAGCAGTCAAGGACAGGGGGACTTCACTCCCCAGCATTTT.